The clone carrying this T cell receptor beta chain has just a few counts. Per the germline V gene, CDR1 is SGHRS and CDR2 is YFSETQ. The CDR3 length is 15 residues. Trimming stripped 2 bases from V and 4 bases from J, with 15 bases between. TCRdb re-called the 5' RACE reads through MiXCR, storing one row per CDR3 protein. The repertoire holds 150,000 to 200,000 distinct CDR3 sequences, around 10% seen once, with 3.5% to 4.5% in the top ten. This record comes from a study of T-cell memory formation after mild COVID-19. Sequenced sample: PBMCs or a T cell subset sorted from them (not recorded which). The source is a man between 18 and 29 years old who had mild COVID-19 (a few samples of this study predate the infection). Cell type and time point are not known. The rearrangement joins TRBV5-1 to TRBJ1-2; D ambiguous. For the CDR3, the DNA is TGCGCCAGCAGCTTCACGAAACAGCCACTCTATGGCTACACCTTC. It translates to CASSFTKQPLYGYTF.